The rows below give T cell receptor beta chains drawn from one sample of a study of identical twins. TCRdb redid the calling of the 5' RACE reads with MiXCR, one entry per CDR3 protein. This table holds nearly 650,000 distinct CDR3 sequences, 7% to 7.5% found once. The same data also contributed to another study, on yellow fever vaccine responses in identical twins.

Sequencing used PBMCs. The receptors stem from a woman under 30 in good health. CDR3s include the opening cysteine and the closing phenylalanine or tryptophan. D genes are given only for firm matches. Some rows have no size entry. The others give once, few or many, or a class for an expanded clone.

abundance | j_gene | v_gene | d_gene | CDR3aa | CDR3nt
once | TRBJ2-1 | TRBV6-1 | TRBD2 | CASSRQGAGGYNEQFF | TGTGCCAGCAGCCGCCAGGGAGCGGGAGGGTACAATGAGCAGTTCTTC
many | TRBJ2-1 | TRBV29-1 | . | CSVDVRLGLGYNEQFF | TGCAGCGTTGATGTCAGGCTGGGATTAGGATACAATGAGCAGTTCTTC
many | TRBJ2-1 | TRBV7-7 | TRBD2 | CASSPAGLAGGGRQFF | TGTGCCAGCAGCCCGGCGGGACTAGCGGGGGGAGGGAGACAGTTCTTC
many | TRBJ2-3 | TRBV12-3/TRBV12-4 | . | CASSLGLWSTDTQYF | TGTGCCAGCAGTTTAGGCCTATGGAGCACAGATACGCAGTATTTT
many | TRBJ2-1 | TRBV20-1 | . | CSARAGTSTDNEQFF | TGCAGTGCTAGAGCCGGGACAAGCACCGACAATGAGCAGTTCTTC
. | TRBJ2-1 | TRBV20-1 | . | CSAATGGASNSYNEQFF | TGCAGTGCTGCTACCGGCGGGGCAAGTAACTCCTACAATGAGCAGTTCTTC
. | TRBJ1-6 | TRBV4-2 | TRBD1 | CASSRTGGAGYNSPLHF | TGTGCCAGCAGCCGAACAGGGGGCGCCGGCTATAATTCACCCCTCCACTTT
many | TRBJ2-5 | TRBV3-1 | . | CASSQGVTRETQYF | TGTGCCAGCAGCCAAGGAGTCACGCGTGAGACCCAGTACTTC
many | TRBJ1-2 | TRBV10-3 | . | CAIMKAGDNYGYTF | TGTGCCATCATGAAAGCAGGAGATAACTATGGCTACACCTTC
. | TRBJ2-1 | TRBV14 | TRBD2 | CASSQGWTSNEQFF | TGTGCCAGCAGCCAAGGCTGGACTAGCAATGAGCAGTTCTTC
many | TRBJ1-4 | TRBV13 | . | CASSLVRGEKLFF | TGTGCCAGCAGCTTAGTAAGAGGGGAAAAACTGTTTTTT
many | TRBJ2-7 | TRBV6-5 | TRBD1 | CASSSLTGGTYEQYF | TGTGCCAGCAGTTCCCTTACAGGGGGGACCTACGAGCAGTACTTC
. | TRBJ1-5 | TRBV20-1 | . | CSASGGVGNQPQHF | TGCAGTGCTAGTGGGGGAGTCGGGAATCAGCCCCAGCATTTT
many | TRBJ1-2 | TRBV6-1 | . | CASSEPFLGENYGYTF | TGTGCCAGCAGCGAGCCTTTTTTGGGGGAGAACTATGGCTACACCTTC
few | TRBJ2-7 | TRBV10-3 | TRBD1 | CAISDPGQEPTYEQYF | TGTGCCATCAGTGACCCCGGACAGGAGCCTACCTACGAGCAGTACTTC
many | TRBJ2-5 | TRBV7-9 | . | CASSSVAIQETQYF | TGTGCCAGCAGCTCAGTGGCTATTCAAGAGACCCAGTACTTC
few | TRBJ2-1 | TRBV5-1 | . | CASSSGLGSNEQFF | TGCGCCAGCAGCAGCGGCTTAGGCAGCAATGAGCAGTTCTTC
. | TRBJ2-1 | TRBV28 | . | CASSPGHLQFF | TGTGCCAGCAGTCCAGGACACCTACAGTTCTTC
many | TRBJ1-1 | TRBV25-1 | . | CASRPMHGQNTEAFF | TGTGCCAGCAGGCCAATGCATGGGCAGAACACTGAAGCTTTCTTT
. | TRBJ2-1 | TRBV29-1 | TRBD2 | CSVSGGANNEQFF | TGCAGCGTATCCGGGGGGGCCAACAATGAGCAGTTCTTC
. | TRBJ2-5 | TRBV20-1 | TRBD2 | CSAIQTYASSGQETQYF | TGCAGTGCTATCCAAACCTACGCCTCTAGCGGTCAAGAGACCCAGTACTTC
. | TRBJ2-1 | TRBV4-1 | . | CASRPYPGSYNEQFF | TGCGCCAGCAGACCTTATCCTGGCTCCTACAATGAGCAGTTCTTC
few | TRBJ2-1 | TRBV29-1 | TRBD2 | CSVELSAGGWGEQFF | TGCAGCGTTGAACTCTCCGCGGGAGGGTGGGGTGAGCAGTTCTTC
. | TRBJ2-2 | TRBV18 | . | CASSPPIYRDTGELFF | TGTGCCAGCTCACCACCGATTTACAGGGACACCGGGGAGCTGTTTTTT
. | TRBJ2-7 | TRBV7-3 | TRBD2 | CASSLYSGTGEQYF | TGTGCCAGCAGCTTATATAGCGGGACGGGCGAGCAGTACTTC
. | TRBJ1-1 | TRBV9 | . | CASSVAKDNPNTEAFF | TGTGCCAGCAGCGTAGCTAAGGACAACCCGAACACTGAAGCTTTCTTT
many | TRBJ1-5 | TRBV28 | TRBD1 | CASSSRDSPNQPQHF | TGTGCCAGCAGTTCCAGGGACAGCCCAAATCAGCCCCAGCATTTT